This T cell receptor beta chain was sequenced during a study of blood T cells in healthy people across ages. The sample holds a few counts of this clonotype. Its antigen remains unidentified. General study points: From one million sequenced T cells, diversity estimates were lower bounds.

A second PCR, run for roughly 7 to 12 cycles, used a sample-barcoded 5' primer plus a J-beta primer mix. One entry per CDR3 protein results from TCRdb running MiXCR on the 5' RACE reads. The profile covers 800,000 or so distinct CDR3 sequences, with around a quarter appearing a single time and roughly 3.8% taken by the ten largest. There are 13 residues in the CDR3. CDR1 SQVTM and CDR2 ANQGSEA come from the germline V gene. With V trimmed by 7 bases and J by 2 bases, 2 bases remained unmatched. These data also featured in a second study, about T cells of mothers and their children.

The specimen sequenced was blood. The receptor's source is a boy between 10 and 17 years old in good health. The rearrangement joins TRBV29-1 to TRBJ1-5, with 10 bases aligning to TRBD1. Written as DNA, the CDR3 is TGCAGCGCTGGGACAGGGGGCAATCAGCCCCAGCATTTT. Protein: CSAGTGGNQPQHF.